The next 11 T cell receptor beta chains were all read from a single sample in a study of blood T cell repertoires in COVID-19. Generated by immunoSEQ multiplex PCR, the TCRdb table keeps only in-frame clones and is missing some. There are roughly 200,000 clones in the sample; roughly 81% occur only once, and more than 9.5% lies in the top ten. Sequencing was performed on peripheral blood. All receptors come from a woman aged 40 to 55 with COVID-19, enrolled during active disease.

The chain combines TRBV9 with TRBJ1-2; TRBD1 might be the D (5 bases). This CDR3 has 15 residues. The V end lost 2 bases, the J end lost 3 bases, and 14 bases lay between the germline ends. From germline, CDR1 is SGDLS and CDR2 YYNGEE. The CDR3 loop reads CASSVGRTKYYGYTF. CDR3 sequence (DNA): TGTGCCAGCAGCGTGGGGAGGACAAAGTACTATGGCTACACCTTC.

This chain connects TRBV29-1 to TRBJ1-2; 7 bases match TRBD1. The trim removed 6 bases at V and 3 bases at J, leaving 7 bases unmatched. Germline loops: CDR1 SQVTM, CDR2 ANQGSEA. This CDR3 region has 13 residues. DNA for the CDR3: TGCAGCGTGCCCCCGACAGGGCACTATGGCTACACCTTC. Its translation: CSVPPTGHYGYTF.

The chain combines TRBV10-1 with TRBJ1-1; a weak D match, TRBD1 (6 bases). V was pared by 1 base and J by 4 bases, with 13 bases between. Germline V gives CDR1 WNHNN, CDR2 SYGVQD (reference sequence). This CDR3 comprises 15 residues. The CDR3 protein is CASSEYRGGITEAFF. The CDR3 DNA sequence: TGCGCCAGCAGTGAGTACCGCGGGGGCATCACTGAAGCTTTCTTT.

The chain is built from TRBV7-2 and TRBJ2-5; D unclear. In germline, CDR1 is SGHTA, CDR2 FQGNSA. This CDR3 is 14 amino acids long. V was cut by 2 bases and J by 5 bases, with 12 bases left in between. Here the CDR3 DNA reads TGTGCCAGCAGCTTAAGTCCTGGAGTCGAGACCCAGTACTTC. Residues: CASSLSPGVETQYF.

The chain has TRBV19 and TRBJ1-5; D not resolved. V was shortened by 6 bases and J by 4 bases, with 13 bases between the two germline ends. Germline CDR1 and CDR2: LNHDA and SQIVND (reference sequence). This CDR3 spans 14 amino acids. This CDR3 reads CASSLPRQNQPQHF. The CDR3 coding sequence is TGTGCCAGTAGCCTGCCCAGACAAAATCAGCCCCAGCATTTT.

This clone was counted ten times or more. The gene calls are TRBV19 and TRBJ2-1, with TRBD2 matching 7 bases. This CDR3 is 14 amino acids long. After removal of 3 bases from V and 3 bases from J, the junction contained 2 bases not matched to a gene. The germline V gene has CDR1 LNHDA and CDR2 SQIVND (reference sequence). CDR3 bases: TGTGCCAGTAGTATGTGGGGGGGCTACAATGAGCAGTTCTTC. Its translation is CASSMWGGYNEQFF.

V usage is TRBV3-1 (or the pseudogene TRBV3-2) and J usage is TRBJ1-3; 8 nucleotides align to TRBD1. Per the germline V gene, CDR1 is LGHDT and CDR2 is YNNKEL (reference sequence). V lost 1 base and J lost 3; bases outside the gene matches: 5. The CDR3 contains 16 residues. The CDR3 DNA reads TGTGCCAGCAGCCAAGGGACAGGGAACGGTGGAAACACCATATATTTT. Translation gives CASSQGTGNGGNTIYF.

This clone appeared once. The chain uses TRBV30 and TRBJ2-5; TRBD1 might be the D (6 bases). The germline V and J ends were trimmed by 3 bases and 2 bases, with 13 bases remaining between them. This CDR3 spans 14 amino acids. In germline, CDR1 is GTSNPN, CDR2 SVGIG (reference sequence). The CDR3 nucleotides are TGTGCCTGGAGCGTCAGGACAGCTCAAGAGACCCAGTACTTC. Translated, it gives CAWSVRTAQETQYF.

The sample holds one count of this clone. The chain joins TRBV4-2 to TRBJ2-3, with D maybe TRBD2 (6 bases). The CDR3 loop spans 17 amino acids. The germline V and J ends were trimmed by 2 bases and 0 bases, with 15 bases remaining between them. Germline CDR1 and CDR2: LGHNA and YNFKEQ. Here the CDR3 DNA reads TGTGCCAGCAGCCAACCAAACCTAGCGCGAAGCACAGATACGCAGTATTTT. This sequence encodes CASSQPNLARSTDTQYF.

The chain carries TRBV6-5 and TRBJ1-1, with D unresolved. The germline V gene encodes CDR1 MNHEY and CDR2 SVGAGI. Trimming stripped 4 bases from V and 1 base from J, with 10 bases between. The CDR3 runs to 14 residues. CDR3 nucleotides: TGTGCCAGCAGTTTGGAGCGACGGAACACTGAAGCTTTCTTT. Translating it yields CASSLERRNTEAFF.

The chain joins TRBV18 to TRBJ1-1; 8 bases map to TRBD1. There are 16 residues in the CDR3. Looked up from germline, CDR1 is KGHSH and CDR2 is LQKENI. The J segment lost 6 bases and the V segment lost 3 bases, leaving 12 bases of the junction unmatched. CDR3 protein: CASSPRQGAGFSEAFF. CDR3 sequence (DNA): TGTGCCAGCTCACCCCGTCAGGGGGCGGGTTTTTCTGAAGCTTTCTTT.